This T cell receptor (beta chain) was sequenced in a study of blood T cell repertoires in COVID-19. The wider study: Some COVID-19 samples were acute and others convalescent; all came from the United States, Italy and Spain. PBMCs, B-cell-depleted T cells, or T cells were the source of the cDNA or gDNA that made up the material.

Seattle enrolled patients during active infection and tracked them longitudinally. As originally analysed: Using reference gene primer amplification, nucleated cell counts were estimated. Using immunoSEQ multiplex PCR, the repertoire was profiled, and TCRdb retains in-frame clones only, with some absent. D and trimming come from the DNA, and the V and J calls and clone size come from that table. This table holds about 76,000 clones, 70% to 90% found once. The germline gives CDR1 SGHAT, CDR2 FQNNGV. There are 16 residues in the CDR3. After removal of 5 bases from V and 6 bases from J, the junction contained 10 bases not matched to a gene.

The receptor's source is a man aged 50 to 60 with COVID-19, enrolled during active disease. Sequencing was done on a sample of peripheral blood. This rearrangement joins TRBV11-2 to TRBJ2-2, with 9 bases lining up with TRBD1. The CDR3 region is CASSKTGTGSAGELFF. The CDR3, as DNA: TGTGCCAGCAGCAAAACCGGGACAGGGTCGGCCGGGGAGCTGTTTTTT.